Included here is one T cell receptor beta chain sequence, with context. This clone's antigen is unknown. There are no base qualities to consult, and no much larger clone falls within one base. According to the germline V gene, CDR1 reads SGHRS and CDR2 reads YFSETQ. V has 4 bases trimmed and J has 5 bases trimmed; junction bases matching no gene number 10. The CDR3 covers 15 residues, taking in both the cysteine and the phenylalanine. Just the 45-base CDR3 DNA is kept, in frame starting at base 1. This record comes from a study of T cells in Graves' hyperthyroidism and ophthalmopathy (dated by TCRdb to the late 2010s). Background on the whole study: Peripheral blood samples were taken at the time of initial diagnosis, prior to any treatment. The 75 to 100 discovery patients were randomly divided into training and test sets at a 7:3 ratio. To identify distinguishing TCR V-J signatures, a discovery cohort of about 100 patients was used, comprising approximately 40 with Graves' ophthalmopathy and 57 with stable Graves' hyperthyroidism. Prospective prediction of ophthalmopathy was tested in an independent validation cohort of fewer than 20 hyperthyroidism patients and 15 to 17 patients who later progressed to ophthalmopathy. After sampling, hyperthyroidism patients received methimazole starting at 30 mg daily, and ophthalmopathy patients received high-dose intravenous methylprednisolone. TCR Vbeta CDR3 sequencing of 130 to 150 peripheral blood samples (about 45 ophthalmopathy, about 80 hyperthyroidism and approximately 17 progressor patients) is reported in the paper. In addition, the study compared T-cell repertoires in thyroid tissue and in blood from five or six Graves' hyperthyroidism patients. Overall study results and their limits: Sample size was not statistically predetermined, and investigators were not blinded to group allocation. Most expanded thyroid clonotypes (frequency above 0.001) were also detected in blood, suggesting blood repertoires may reflect thyroid immune responses. A model built on a 13 V-J signature distinguished ophthalmopathy from stable hyperthyroidism, reaching roughly 88% sensitivity and 81.08% specificity in cross-validation and 80%/75% in testing. In validation, progression to ophthalmopathy was predicted by the model with more than 65% sensitivity and just over 72% specificity, a median of roughly 6 months before onset.

The TCR beta CDR3 regions were amplified from RNA transcripts. A first-round RT-PCR of the TCR CDR3 used the HTBI primer set with the Qiagen OneStep RT-PCR kit. A second multiplex PCR round built the libraries, followed by size selection and purification. Paired-end sequencing of the libraries was performed with 100 bp reads on an Illumina HiSeq2000. Turning to the authors' computational methods: SOAPnuke was used to process the raw data, removing reads that contained adapters or uncalled bases, had a mean Phred below 15, or lacked an exact match to the constant primer or identifier. High-quality paired reads were merged with COPE v1.2.5, and unique nucleotide sequences were defined as clonotypes. Clonotypes were aligned to IMGT TRBV, TRBD and TRBJ reference segments using MiTCR v1.1. Analysis was restricted to V-J combinations with a frequency above 0.0001, which covered just over 98% of repertoires. The TCS score was defined as the ratio of F50 (clonal expansion) to E x V (chaos), calculated using BLOSUM62-based TCRdist between CDR3 peptides within each V-J. Welch's t-statistics and random forest reduced 500 to 650 V-J features to under 15, which were used in a naive Bayes classifier (R e1071). The public sequencing data were trimmed at Q25 with fastp and processed into clonotypes with MiXCR by TCRdb, which kept only in-frame beta chains. Every entry covers one CDR3 protein and lists the most common genes and DNA from its rows. The V and J calls shown here were made by TCRdb, not taken from the authors' results. The sample includes 450,000 to 600,000 distinct CDR3 sequences, with 14% observed a single time. Jointly, the top ten make up around 13% of the sample.

Stable Graves' hyperthyroidism was defined as no progression to ophthalmopathy during 18 months of follow-up. Hyperthyroidism patients were newly diagnosed, had a disease duration of under 2 months, and were aged 18 to 65 years. Exclusion was applied to patients with uncontrolled infections, other autoimmune diseases, pregnancy or lactation. Diagnoses were established on the basis of clinical symptoms, serum thyroxine and TRAb, thyroid ultrasound, and orbital computed tomography. PBMCs were separated from roughly 9.6 ml of fresh peripheral blood using Ficoll-Paque density gradient centrifugation. Trizol reagent was used to extract total RNA, and RNA quality was then checked on an Agilent 2100 Bioanalyzer.

This receptor was obtained from a woman in her thirties or forties with Graves' hyperthyroidism. This chain is built from TRBV5-1 and TRBJ2-5, with 8 junctional bases fitting TRBD1. Sequenced material: blood. The CDR3 region: CASSRMTGEGETQYF. The DNA is TGCGCCAGCAGCCGGATGACAGGGGAAGGGGAGACCCAGTACTTC.